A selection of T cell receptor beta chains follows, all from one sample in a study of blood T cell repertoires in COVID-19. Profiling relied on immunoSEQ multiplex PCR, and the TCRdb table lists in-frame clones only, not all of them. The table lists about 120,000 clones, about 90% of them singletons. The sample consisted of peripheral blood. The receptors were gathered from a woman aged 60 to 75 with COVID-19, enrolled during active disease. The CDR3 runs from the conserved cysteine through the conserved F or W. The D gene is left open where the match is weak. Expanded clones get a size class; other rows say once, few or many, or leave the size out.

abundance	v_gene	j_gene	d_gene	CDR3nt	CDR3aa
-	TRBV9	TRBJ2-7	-	TGTGCCAGCAGCGTTGGGCCGTCCTACGAGCAGTACTTC	CASSVGPSYEQYF
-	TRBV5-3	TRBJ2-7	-	TGTGCCAGAAGCTGCCGTCAGGAGGGCGGCTACTACTACGAGCAGTACTTC	CARSCRQEGGYYYEQYF
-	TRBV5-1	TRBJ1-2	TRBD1	TGCGCCAGCAGCGTTGACAGGGGAAACTATGGCTACACCTTC	CASSVDRGNYGYTF
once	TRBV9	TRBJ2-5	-	TGTGCCAGCAGCTTACAGGGAAGAGAGACCCAGTACTTC	CASSLQGRETQYF
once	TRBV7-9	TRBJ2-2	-	TGTGCCAGCAGCTTAAGGTTCTGGACAGACCTAACCGGGGAGCTGTTTTTT	CASSLRFWTDLTGELFF
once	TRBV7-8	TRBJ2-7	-	TGTGCCAGCAGCTTATGGTTCGGGAGCTCCTACGAGCAGTACTTC	CASSLWFGSSYEQYF
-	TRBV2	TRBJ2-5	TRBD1	TGTGCCAGCAGCTCTGACAGGGTTCCTCCGGAGACCCAGTACTTC	CASSSDRVPPETQYF
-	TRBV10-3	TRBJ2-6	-	TGTGCCCTCAGGGGCGGGGGGGCCAACGTCCTGACTTTC	CALRGGGANVLTF
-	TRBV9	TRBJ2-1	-	TGTGCCAGCAGCGTCCAGCTGGGGGGTAATGAGCAGTTCTTC	CASSVQLGGNEQFF
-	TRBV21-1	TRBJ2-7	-	TGTGCCAACCGGACAGGGCCCTCCGAGCAGTACTTC	CANRTGPSEQYF
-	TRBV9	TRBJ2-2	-	TGTGCCAGCAGCGTAGAAGGTCCAGGGGTCAACGGGGAGCTGTTTTTT	CASSVEGPGVNGELFF
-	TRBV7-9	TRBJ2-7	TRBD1	TGTGCCAGCAGCCTACCCCAGACAGGGCACGAGCAGTACTTC	CASSLPQTGHEQYF
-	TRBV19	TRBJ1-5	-	TGTGCCAGTAGTATCGACATCAATATCAATCAGCCCCAGCATTTT	CASSIDININQPQHF
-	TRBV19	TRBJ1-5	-	TGTGCCAGTAGCGTGCCAGGGTCCAATCAGCCCCAGCATTTT	CASSVPGSNQPQHF
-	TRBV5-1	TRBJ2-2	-	TGCGCCAGCAGCTTAGGAGCGGACACCGGGGAGCTGTTTTTT	CASSLGADTGELFF
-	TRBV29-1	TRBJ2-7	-	TGCAGCGTCGCGTTAACCCCTACGAGGGAGCAGTACTTC	CSVALTPTREQYF
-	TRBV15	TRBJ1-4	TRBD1	TGTGCCACCAGCAGAGACCGGGACAGGGGTGAAAAACTGTTTTTT	CATSRDRDRGEKLFF
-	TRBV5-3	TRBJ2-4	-	TGTGCCAGAAGCTTGGCTCCTATCACAGGCCACCCCGCCAAAAACATTCAGTACTTC	CARSLAPITGHPAKNIQYF
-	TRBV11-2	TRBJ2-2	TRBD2	TGTGCCAGCAGGCACAAGACCTCCGGGACTAGAACTCAGCTGTTTTTT	CASRHKTSGTRTQLFF
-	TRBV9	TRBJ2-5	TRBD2	TGTGCCAGCAGCTTCGCGGGGGGGCCCGAGACCCAGTACTTC	CASSFAGGPETQYF
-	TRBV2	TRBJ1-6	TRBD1	TGTGCCAGCAGTGAAATGGACAGGGGAGGGTCACCCCTCCACTTT	CASSEMDRGGSPLHF
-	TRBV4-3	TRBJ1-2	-	TGCGCCAGCAGCCAAGACTCACTATTGGACTATGGCTACACCTTC	CASSQDSLLDYGYTF
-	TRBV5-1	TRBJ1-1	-	TGCGCCAGCAGCTTGCGACAGGAGAACACTGAAGCTTTCTTT	CASSLRQENTEAFF
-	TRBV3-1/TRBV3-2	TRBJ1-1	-	TGTGCCAGCAGCCAATTACAGGGGAACACTGAAGCTTTCTTT	CASSQLQGNTEAFF
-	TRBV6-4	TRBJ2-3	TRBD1	TGTGCCAGCAGTCCTGGACAGGCCTCAGATACGCAGTATTTT	CASSPGQASDTQYF
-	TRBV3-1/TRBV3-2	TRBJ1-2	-	TGTGCCAGCAGCCCAACGTTACAGGCCTATGGCTACACCTTC	CASSPTLQAYGYTF
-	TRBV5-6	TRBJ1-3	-	TGTGCCAGCAGCTGGGGAAGAGGGCGCTGGTCTGGAAACACCATATATTTT	CASSWGRGRWSGNTIYF
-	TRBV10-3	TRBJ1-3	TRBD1	TGTGCCATCAGTAAGGGGACAGACTCTGGAAACACCATATATTTT	CAISKGTDSGNTIYF
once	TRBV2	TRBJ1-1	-	TGTGCCAGCAGTCAGCGGGACTCGAACACTGAAGCTTTCTTT	CASSQRDSNTEAFF
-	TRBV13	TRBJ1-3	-	TGTGCCAGCAGCTTAGTGGGAGACCCTGGAAACACCATATATTTT	CASSLVGDPGNTIYF
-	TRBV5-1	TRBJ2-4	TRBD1	TGCGCCAGCAGCTTGGGGGACAGGGGAAACATTCAGTACTTC	CASSLGDRGNIQYF
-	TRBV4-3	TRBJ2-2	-	TGCGCCAGCAGCCAAGACTGGCCGAACACCGGGGAGCTGTTTTTT	CASSQDWPNTGELFF
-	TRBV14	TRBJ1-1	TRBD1	TGTGCCAGCAGCCAAGTCGTCAGGGGGCGCAGGACTGAAGCTTTCTTT	CASSQVVRGRRTEAFF
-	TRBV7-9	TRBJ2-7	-	TGTGCCAGCAGCCGAAGCGGTCGATTGGAGCAGTACTTC	CASSRSGRLEQYF
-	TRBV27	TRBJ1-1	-	TGTGCCAGCAGTTTATCGCTCAGATATGAAGCTTTCTTT	CASSLSLRYEAFF
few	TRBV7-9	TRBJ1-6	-	TGTGCCAGCAGCCGCCTTCCACTCGACAGCCGCTATAATTCACCCCTCCACTTT	CASSRLPLDSRYNSPLHF